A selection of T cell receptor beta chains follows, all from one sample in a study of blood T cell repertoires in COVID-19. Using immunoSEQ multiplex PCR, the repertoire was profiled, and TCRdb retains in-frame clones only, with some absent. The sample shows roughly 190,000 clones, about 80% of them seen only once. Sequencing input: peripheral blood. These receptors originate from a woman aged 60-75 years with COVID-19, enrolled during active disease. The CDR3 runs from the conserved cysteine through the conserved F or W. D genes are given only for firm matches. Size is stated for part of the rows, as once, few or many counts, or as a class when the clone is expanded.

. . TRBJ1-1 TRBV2 CASSVREYTEAFF TGTGCCAGCAGTGTGCGGGAATACACTGAAGCTTTCTTT
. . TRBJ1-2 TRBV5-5 CASSFATINYGYTF TGTGCCAGCAGCTTTGCAACAATTAACTATGGCTACACCTTC
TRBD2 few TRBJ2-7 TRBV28 CASRTSGRVYEQYF TGTGCCAGCAGGACTAGCGGGAGGGTCTACGAGCAGTACTTC
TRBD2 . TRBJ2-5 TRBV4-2 CASSQGSGGYQETQYF TGTGCCAGCAGCCAAGGGAGCGGGGGGTACCAAGAGACCCAGTACTTC
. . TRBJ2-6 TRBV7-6 CASSVEGIGANVLTF TGTGCCAGCAGCGTAGAGGGGATCGGGGCCAACGTCCTGACTTTC
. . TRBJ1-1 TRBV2 CASSKAHRANTEAFF TGTGCCAGCAGTAAAGCGCACAGGGCGAACACTGAAGCTTTCTTT
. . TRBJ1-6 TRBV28 CASKQANSPLHF TGTGCCAGCAAACAGGCTAATTCACCCCTCCACTTT
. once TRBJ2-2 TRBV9 CASSVVGDTGELFF TGTGCCAGCAGCGTAGTGGGAGACACCGGGGAGCTGTTTTTT
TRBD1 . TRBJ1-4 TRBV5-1 CASSLGDRTDEKLFF TGCGCCAGCAGCTTGGGGGACAGAACGGACGAAAAACTGTTTTTT
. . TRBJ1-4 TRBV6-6 CASSPLGQLATNEKLFF TGTGCCAGCAGTCCCTTGGGACAATTGGCAACTAATGAAAAACTGTTTTTT
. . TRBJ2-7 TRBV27 CASSLLGGANEQYF TGTGCCAGCAGTTTATTGGGGGGGGCCAACGAGCAGTACTTC
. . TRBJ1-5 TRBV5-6 CASSLGGDQPQHF TGTGCCAGCAGCTTGGGGGGGGATCAGCCCCAGCATTTT
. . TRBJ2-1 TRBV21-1 CASSKPGLWPESNEQFF TGTGCCAGCAGCAAACCGGGACTATGGCCGGAGAGCAATGAGCAGTTCTTC
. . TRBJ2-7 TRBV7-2 CASSLGQVREQYF TGTGCCAGCAGCTTGGGGCAGGTTAGGGAGCAGTACTTC
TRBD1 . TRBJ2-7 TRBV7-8 CASSFDRGTFEQYF TGTGCCAGCAGCTTCGACAGGGGGACCTTCGAGCAGTACTTC
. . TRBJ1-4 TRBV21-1 CASSAPPGKFVATNEKLFF TGTGCCAGCAGCGCTCCACCAGGGAAGTTTGTCGCAACTAATGAAAAACTGTTTTTT
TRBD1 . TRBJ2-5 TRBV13 CASSSRQGRKTQYF TGTGCCAGCAGCTCCAGACAGGGTAGGAAGACCCAGTACTTC
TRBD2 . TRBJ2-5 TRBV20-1 CSASFLRREGTQYF TGCAGTGCTAGTTTCCTCCGAAGGGAGGGGACCCAGTACTTC
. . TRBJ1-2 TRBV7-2 CASSLVKGFSGDRGYTF TGTGCCAGCAGCTTAGTTAAGGGGTTTTCGGGCGATCGGGGCTACACCTTC
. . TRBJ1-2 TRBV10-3 CAISGGTGKIYGYTF TGTGCCATCAGTGGAGGTACAGGGAAAATATATGGCTACACCTTC
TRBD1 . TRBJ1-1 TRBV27 CASGTGGHTEAFF TGTGCCAGCGGGACAGGGGGCCACACTGAAGCTTTCTTT
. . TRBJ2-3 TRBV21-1 CASPIRLADTSTDTQYF TGTGCCAGCCCCATCCGTCTAGCGGACACTAGCACAGATACGCAGTATTTT
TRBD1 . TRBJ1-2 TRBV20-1 CSAQGAGGYTF TGCAGTGCTCAGGGGGCAGGTGGCTACACCTTC
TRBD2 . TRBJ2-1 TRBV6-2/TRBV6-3 CASTPGTRYNEQFF TGTGCCAGCACCCCCGGGACTAGATACAATGAGCAGTTCTTC